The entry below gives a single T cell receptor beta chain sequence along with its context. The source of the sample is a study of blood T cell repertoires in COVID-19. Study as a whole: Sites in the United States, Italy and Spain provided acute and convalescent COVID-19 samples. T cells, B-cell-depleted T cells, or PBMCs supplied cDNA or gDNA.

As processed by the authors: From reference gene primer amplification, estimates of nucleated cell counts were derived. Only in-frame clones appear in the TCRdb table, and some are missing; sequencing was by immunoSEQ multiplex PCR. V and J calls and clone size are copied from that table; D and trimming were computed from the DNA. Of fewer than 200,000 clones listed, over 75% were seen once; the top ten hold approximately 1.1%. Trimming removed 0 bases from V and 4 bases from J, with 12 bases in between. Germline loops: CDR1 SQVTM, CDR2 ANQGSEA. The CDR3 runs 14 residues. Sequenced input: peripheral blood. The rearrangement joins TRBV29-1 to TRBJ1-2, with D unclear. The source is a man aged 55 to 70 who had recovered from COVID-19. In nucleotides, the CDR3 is TGCAGCGTTGAAGATCCAACGGGAGGCTATGGCTACACCTTC. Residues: CSVEDPTGGYGYTF.